Listed here are 27 T cell receptor beta chains from one sample, sequenced in a study of long-term antiretroviral therapy in people with HIV. With survey level as its setting, the immunoSEQ assay was v3.0. Measured with immunoSEQ multiplex PCR; TCRdb has only the in-frame clones, and not every one. The sample comprises approximately 9,600 clones, 84% of which are singletons, and 9% to 9.5% rests with the top ten. Material: unsorted PBMCs, obtained 0.3 years before starting antiretroviral therapy. Source of these receptors: a man aged 25-40 years with HIV.

This chain uses TRBV4-2 with TRBJ1-1; D is unclear. The V end was cut by 1 base, the J end by 4 bases, with 13 bases between. This CDR3 spans 15 amino acids. Germline values: CDR1 LGHNA, CDR2 YNFKEQ. CDR3 sequence (DNA): TGTGCCAGCAGCCAAGGGATCCCAGGTAGCACTGAAGCTTTCTTT. The encoded protein is CASSQGIPGSTEAFF.

Only a few counts were recorded for this clone. The gene calls are TRBV4-3 and TRBJ2-1; TRBD2 matches at 10 bases. The germline V gene encodes CDR1 LGHNA and CDR2 YSLEER. V lost 0 bases to trimming and J lost 2 bases; unmatched junction nucleotides: 1. The CDR3 is 16 amino acids. The CDR3 protein is CASSQDGTSAYNEQFF. The CDR3 DNA sequence: TGCGCCAGCAGCCAAGATGGGACTAGCGCCTACAATGAGCAGTTCTTC.

The chain recombines TRBV9 with TRBJ2-2; maybe TRBD2 (6 bases). V lost 0 bases and J 8 bases, leaving 17 bases between the germline ends. The CDR3 totals 16 residues. CDR1 is SGDLS and CDR2 is YYNGEE in the germline V gene. The CDR3 nucleotides are TGTGCCAGCAGCGTAGCCCCATACCCTAGCGCAGGGGAGCTGTTTTTT. Translated, it gives CASSVAPYPSAGELFF.

The chain uses TRBV7-8 and TRBJ2-7; possibly TRBD2 for D (5 bases). V gave up 5 bases and J gave up 4 bases, with 15 bases separating them. Germline V gene sequence: CDR1 SGHVS, CDR2 FQNEAQ. The CDR3 loop spans 14 amino acids. The CDR3 DNA sequence: TGTGCCAGCAGCCGAGGACTCGGAGAGTACGAGCAGTACTTC. Residues: CASSRGLGEYEQYF.

This clone is a singleton in its sample. The genes are TRBV13 and TRBJ1-2; D is perhaps TRBD1 (5 bases). V was shortened by 5 bases and J by 2 bases, with 15 bases between the two germline ends. CDR1 is PRHDT, CDR2 FYEKMQ, per germline (reference sequence). The CDR3 runs to 15 residues. CDR3 DNA sequence: TGTGCCAGCAGCCCCGGTGGGGAGGGGAACTATGGCTACACCTTC. Its translation is CASSPGGEGNYGYTF.

V and J are TRBV5-1 and TRBJ1-1, with 9 bases fitting TRBD1. The CDR3 contains 16 residues. The V gene's germline CDR1 is SGHRS and CDR2 YFSETQ. Trimming removed 4 bases from V and 0 bases from J; junction bases left unmatched: 7. This chain's CDR3 is CASSPYRGLMNTEAFF. The CDR3 DNA sequence: TGCGCCAGCAGCCCATACAGGGGGCTCATGAACACTGAAGCTTTCTTT. The variable domain in full, completed from reference TRBV5-1 and TRBJ1-1, reads KAGVTQTPRYLIKTRGQQVTLSCSPISGHRSVSWYQQTPGQGLQFLFEYFSETQRNKGNFPGRFSGRQFSNSRSEMNVSTLELGDSALYLCASSPYRGLMNTEAFFGQGTRLTVV.

This clone has a handful of counts. The rearrangement joins TRBV27 to TRBJ2-7; D is ambiguous. Germline V gene lookup returns CDR1 MNHEY and CDR2 SMNVEV (reference sequence). V lost 1 base, J lost 4 bases, and 20 bases lay in between. This CDR3 comprises 17 residues. CDR3 bases: TGTGCCAGCAGTTTATTCCAGGACCCATTAACCTTTTACGAGCAGTACTTC. Translating gives CASSLFQDPLTFYEQYF.

This sequence joins TRBV7-9 and TRBJ2-5, with D possibly being TRBD1 (6 bases). Between the trimmed V and J ends, which lost 0 bases and 5 bases, there was a span of 10 bases. The germline gives CDR1 SEHNR, CDR2 FQNEAQ (reference sequence). CDR3 length: 14 residues. CDR3 DNA sequence: TGTGCCAGCAGCTTAGCGGGGGCCCGTGAGACCCAGTACTTC. Its protein product is CASSLAGARETQYF.

This sequence joins TRBV13 and TRBJ2-6; the D is unclear. The CDR3 spans 17 residues. Per germline, CDR1 PRHDT and CDR2 FYEKMQ (reference sequence). The V end lost 0 bases, the J end lost 4 bases, and 13 bases lay between the germline ends. This CDR3 is CASSLGRSGSGANVLTF. In DNA, the CDR3 is TGTGCCAGCAGCTTAGGCCGCTCGGGCTCCGGGGCCAACGTCCTGACTTTC.

The chain has TRBV29-1 and TRBJ2-7, with D unresolved. The length of the CDR3 is 18 residues. Trimming pared 4 bases from V and 3 bases from J, leaving 28 bases between. CDR1 and CDR2 from the germline V gene are SQVTM and ANQGSEA. DNA of the CDR3: TGCAGCGTTGTACCCGTCCTCTCAGGCACCTACCGAGTCTACGAGCAGTACTTC. Translated: CSVVPVLSGTYRVYEQYF.

The chain carries TRBV19 and TRBJ1-1; 9 bases line up with TRBD1. Germline V gives CDR1 LNHDA, CDR2 SQIVND (reference sequence). V shed 8 bases, J shed 7 bases, and the junction held 8 bases outside the gene matches. CDR3 length: 13 amino acids. The CDR3: CASGGQGTYEAFF. The CDR3, as DNA: TGTGCCAGTGGGGGACAGGGAACCTATGAAGCTTTCTTT.

The rearrangement joins TRBV5-1 to TRBJ2-7, with no clear D. Germline CDR1 reads SGHRS; CDR2 reads YFSETQ. Trimming shortened V by 0 bases and J by 6 bases, and 13 bases separated the two germline ends. The CDR3 is 14 amino acids. The CDR3 DNA reads TGCGCCAGCAGCTTGGCGTCGGCAGCCGGCGAGCAGTACTTC. Translation gives CASSLASAAGEQYF.

J is TRBJ2-3 and V is TRBV7-9, with D unclear. Trimming removed 1 base from V and 5 bases from J, with 4 bases in between. The CDR3 totals 12 residues. Germline assignment: CDR1 SEHNR and CDR2 FQNEAQ (reference sequence). DNA for the CDR3: TGTGCCAGCAGCTTAGTGGGAGATACGCAGTATTTT. As protein: CASSLVGDTQYF.

The chain is built from TRBV18 and TRBJ1-6, with D possibly being TRBD1 (6 bases). The germline V gene has CDR1 KGHSH and CDR2 LQKENI. The V end lost 8 bases, the J end lost 2 bases, and 16 bases lay between the germline ends. This CDR3 is built from 16 residues. Here the CDR3 DNA reads TGTGCCAGCCAGGGGCAGGGAGGAACCTATAATTCACCCCTCCACTTT. Its translation is CASQGQGGTYNSPLHF. Complete variable domain (other parts from reference TRBV18 and TRBJ1-6): NAGVMQNPRHLVRRRGQEARLRCSPMKGHSHVYWYRQLPEEGLKFMVYLQKENIIDESGMPKERFSAEFPKEGPSILRIQQVVRGDSAAYFCASQGQGGTYNSPLHFGNGTRLTVT.

The chain has TRBV28 and TRBJ2-7; 8 nucleotides align to TRBD1. CDR3 length equals 16 residues. V lost 1 base to trimming and J lost 3 bases; unmatched junction nucleotides: 8. CDR1 and CDR2 from the germline V gene are MDHEN and SYDVKM. CDR3 protein: CASSLFSTGTGYEQYF. The CDR3 bases are TGTGCCAGCAGTTTATTTTCTACCGGGACAGGCTACGAGCAGTACTTC.

The CDR3 DNA follows: TGTGCCAGCAGCCCTCCAACGGGGGGGGAAAATGAGCAGTTCTTC. Protein product: CASSPPTGGENEQFF. V gene TRBV4-2 combines with J gene TRBJ2-1; 8 bases line up with TRBD2. Per germline, CDR1 LGHNA and CDR2 YNFKEQ. V trimming: 4 bases; J trimming: 7 bases; junction bases outside the gene matches: 9. The CDR3 consists of 15 residues.

This chain joins TRBV14 and TRBJ1-2; no clear D gene. CDR1 SGHDN and CDR2 FVKESK come from the germline V gene. The CDR3 is made up of 15 amino acids. V dropped 0 bases and J dropped 4 bases, with 12 bases sitting between them. Here the CDR3 DNA reads TGTGCCAGCAGCCAAGAAGCTAGTCAACTCTATGGCTACACCTTC. Translation: CASSQEASQLYGYTF. Supplemented by reference TRBV14 and TRBJ1-2, the full variable domain reads EAGVTQFPSHSVIEKGQTVTLRCDPISGHDNLYWYRRVMGKEIKFLLHFVKESKQDESGMPNNRFLAERTGGTYSTLKVQPAELEDSGVYFCASSQEASQLYGYTFGSGTRLTVV.

As to this clone: Germline and junction disagree at one end, which may indicate a read error. The rearrangement links TRBV9 to TRBJ2-7; a possible D gene is TRBD1 (6 bases). The CDR3 extends over 15 amino acids. Germline V lookup: CDR1 SGDLS, CDR2 YYNGEE. The CDR3 DNA reads as TGTGCCAGCAGCGTAGAGGGGGACCCCTCCAACGAGCAGTACTTC. The encoded protein is CASSVEGDPSNEQYF.

The genes are TRBV6-1 and TRBJ1-5; D gene unclear. Germline CDR1 reads MNHNS; CDR2 reads SASEGT. The CDR3 consists of 14 residues. The V end lost 3 bases, the J end lost 0 bases, and 6 bases lay between the germline ends. The CDR3 bases are TGTGCCAGCAGTGAGGCATATAGCAATCAGCCCCAGCATTTT. Amino acid sequence: CASSEAYSNQPQHF.

This clone rates as large. The chain employs TRBV10-3 and TRBJ2-1; a possible D gene is TRBD1 (5 bases). Trimming left V 5 bases short and J 6 bases short, with 20 bases between. CDR1 is ENHRY and CDR2 is SYGVKD in the germline V gene. This CDR3 region has 16 residues. The CDR3 sequence is CAISNRTSGRANEQFF. In nucleotides, the CDR3 is TGTGCCATCAGTAACAGGACGTCCGGACGGGCCAATGAGCAGTTCTTC.

The chain carries TRBV19 and TRBJ1-5; possible D gene TRBD1, 5 bases. V was trimmed by 5 bases and J by 9 bases, leaving 23 bases between them. CDR1 and CDR2 (germline): LNHDA, SQIVND (reference sequence). This CDR3 has 16 residues. The CDR3 sequence: CASSRRGTADSSPQHF. The CDR3 nucleotides read TGTGCCAGTAGTCGCCGCGGGACGGCCGATAGCTCGCCCCAGCATTTT.

CDR3 residues: CASSSGTTRRYEQYF. The CDR3, as DNA: TGTGCCAGCAGTTCAGGGACTACGAGGCGATACGAGCAGTACTTC. This chain connects TRBV6-6 to TRBJ2-7; 7 bases align to TRBD2. J lost 4 bases, V lost 4 bases, and 10 bases had no gene match. The CDR3 is made up of 15 amino acids. Per germline, CDR1 MNHNY and CDR2 SVGAGI (reference sequence).

The chain has TRBV28 and TRBJ2-2; tentative D call: TRBD1 (6 bases). V was cut by 6 bases and J by 2 bases, with 13 bases left in between. Germline V gene sequence: CDR1 MDHEN, CDR2 SYDVKM. The CDR3 runs to 15 residues. CDR3 DNA sequence: TGTGCCAGCAGCGCTGAAGGGGGTAACACCGGGGAGCTGTTTTTT. Translation gives CASSAEGGNTGELFF.

The rearrangement links TRBV5-1 to TRBJ1-1; D unclear. Deletions cut 4 bases from V and 0 bases from J, with 7 bases between. This CDR3 has 13 amino acids. Germline V CDR1 and CDR2: SGHRS, YFSETQ. CDR3 bases: TGCGCCAGCAGCGGGCAGATGAACACTGAAGCTTTCTTT. Translation gives CASSGQMNTEAFF.

This chain links TRBV30 with TRBJ2-3; no reliable D call. The CDR3 extends over 13 amino acids. Germline lookup yields CDR1 GTSNPN and CDR2 SVGIG (reference sequence). V lost 2 bases and J 4 bases, leaving 10 bases between the germline ends. In DNA, the CDR3 is TGTGCCTGGAGTACCGTCCCCCCAGATACGCAGTATTTT. It specifies CAWSTVPPDTQYF.

The chain recombines TRBV7-9 with TRBJ2-7; the match to TRBD1 covers 8 bases. Trimming at V came to 5 bases and at J to 6 bases, leaving 15 bases not matched to a gene. CDR3 size: 16 residues. Germline assignment: CDR1 SEHNR and CDR2 FQNEAQ (reference sequence). The DNA for the CDR3 is TGTGCCAGCAGCCCCACGTCAGGGGGCTCGGTTCGCGAGCAGTACTTC. Its protein is CASSPTSGGSVREQYF.

The chain uses TRBV30 and TRBJ1-2; TRBD1 matches at 10 bases. Germline CDR1 reads GTSNPN; CDR2 reads SVGIG (reference sequence). After removal of 6 bases from V and 4 bases from J, the junction contained 8 bases not matched to a gene. The CDR3 is made up of 14 amino acids. In DNA, the CDR3 is TGTGCCTGTAATAAGGGACAGGGGAGCTATGGCTACACCTTC. This encodes CACNKGQGSYGYTF. The complete variable domain, with remaining parts taken from reference TRBV30 and TRBJ1-2, reads SQTIHQWPATLVQPVGSPLSLECTVEGTSNPNLYWYRQAAGRGLQLLFYSVGIGQISSEVPQNLSASRPQDRQFILSSKKLLLSDSGFYLCACNKGQGSYGYTFGSGTRLTVV.